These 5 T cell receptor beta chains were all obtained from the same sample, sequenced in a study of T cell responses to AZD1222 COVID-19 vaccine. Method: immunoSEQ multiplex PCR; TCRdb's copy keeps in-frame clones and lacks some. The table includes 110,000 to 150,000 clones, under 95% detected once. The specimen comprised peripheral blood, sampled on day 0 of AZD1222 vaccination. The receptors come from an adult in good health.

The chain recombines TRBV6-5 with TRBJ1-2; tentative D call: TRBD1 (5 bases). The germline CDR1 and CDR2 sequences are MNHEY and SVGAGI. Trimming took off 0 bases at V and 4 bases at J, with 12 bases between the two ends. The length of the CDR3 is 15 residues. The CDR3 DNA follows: TGTGCCAGCAGTTACTCGCGATCTCAGGGCTATGGCTACACCTTC. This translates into CASSYSRSQGYGYTF.

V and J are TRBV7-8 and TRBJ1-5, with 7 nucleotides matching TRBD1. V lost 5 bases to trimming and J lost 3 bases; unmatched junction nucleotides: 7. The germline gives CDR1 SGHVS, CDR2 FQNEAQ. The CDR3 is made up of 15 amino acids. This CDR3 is CASSLRQGYNQPQHF. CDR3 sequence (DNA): TGTGCCAGCAGCCTTAGACAGGGTTACAATCAGCCCCAGCATTTT.

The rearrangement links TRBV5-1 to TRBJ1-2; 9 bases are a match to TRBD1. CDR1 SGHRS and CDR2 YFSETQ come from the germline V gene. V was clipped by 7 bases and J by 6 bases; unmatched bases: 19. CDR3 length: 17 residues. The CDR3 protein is CASGNYRGRDLDDGYTF. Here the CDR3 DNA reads TGCGCCAGCGGGAATTACAGGGGGCGAGATTTGGATGATGGCTACACCTTC.

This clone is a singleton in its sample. CDR3 sequence reads: CASFRGGAEAFF. CDR3 nucleotides: TGTGCCAGTTTCAGGGGGGGTGCTGAAGCTTTCTTT. The chain carries TRBV19 and TRBJ1-1; 7 bases align to TRBD1. V gave up 8 bases and J gave up 6 bases; unmatched junction bases: 6. CDR3 length equals 12 residues. CDR1 and CDR2 from the germline V gene are LNHDA and SQIVND (reference sequence).

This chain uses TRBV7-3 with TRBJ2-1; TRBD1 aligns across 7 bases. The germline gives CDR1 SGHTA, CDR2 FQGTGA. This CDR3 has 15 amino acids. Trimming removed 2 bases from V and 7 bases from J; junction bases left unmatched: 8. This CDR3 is CASSLSPGGRNEQFF. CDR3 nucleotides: TGTGCCAGCAGCTTATCCCCAGGGGGACGGAATGAGCAGTTCTTC.